Shown below are 32 T cell receptor beta chains from a single sample sequenced in a study of blood T cell repertoires in COVID-19. This table comes from immunoSEQ multiplex PCR, and its TCRdb copy is limited to in-frame clones, with some not included. The sample includes under 200,000 clones, 87% of them seen just once. Source material: PBMCs or T cells enriched from blood (not recorded which). These receptors originate from a woman aged 50 to 60 who had recovered from COVID-19.

The chain employs TRBV12-3 or TRBV12-4 and TRBJ2-1; D ambiguous. V lost 2 bases and J lost 9, with 5 bases in between. The CDR3 spans 11 residues. The CDR3 sequence is CASSLWSEQFF. CDR3 nucleotide sequence: TGTGCCAGCAGTTTATGGAGTGAGCAGTTCTTC.

Of note for this clone: The junction departs from the called germline gene at one end, perhaps through a read error. V usage is TRBV15 and J usage is TRBJ1-1; the D is unclear. This CDR3 is built from 13 residues. Germline lookup yields CDR1 LNHNV and CDR2 YYDKDF (reference sequence). The CDR3: CATSSGLNTEAFF. For the CDR3, the DNA is TGTGCCACAAGCAGTGGCCTGAACACTGAAGCTTTCTTT.

V gene TRBV11-1 combines with J gene TRBJ2-5; the match to TRBD1 covers 9 bases. The CDR3 is 16 amino acids. After removal of 1 base from V and 2 bases from J, the junction contained 5 bases not matched to a gene. Germline V gene sequence: CDR1 SGHAT, CDR2 FQDESV (reference sequence). In DNA, the CDR3 is TGTGCCAGCAGCTTAGGGGACAGGGCCTTACAAGAGACCCAGTACTTC. Residues: CASSLGDRALQETQYF.

The chain combines TRBV5-4 with TRBJ2-7; 12 bases line up with TRBD2. This CDR3 spans 16 amino acids. CDR1 and CDR2 (germline): SGHNT, YYREEE (reference sequence). V lost 3 bases, J lost 0 bases, and 4 bases stayed unmatched. The CDR3 bases are TGTGCCAGCAGCTCACTAGCGGGAGGCTTCTCCTACGAGCAGTACTTC. This sequence encodes CASSSLAGGFSYEQYF. Supplemented by reference TRBV5-4 and TRBJ2-7, the full variable domain reads ETGVTQSPTHLIKTRGQQVTLRCSSQSGHNTVSWYQQALGQGPQFIFQYYREEENGRGNFPPRFSGLQFPNYSSELNVNALELDDSALYLCASSSLAGGFSYEQYFGPGTRLTVT.

The rearrangement links TRBV4-3 to TRBJ2-7, with 9 positions matching TRBD1. Germline V gives CDR1 LGHNA, CDR2 YSLEER. The J segment lost 4 bases and the V segment lost 0 bases, leaving 1 base of the junction unmatched. The CDR3 sequence is 14 residues long. As DNA, the CDR3 is TGCGCCAGCAGCCAAGATGACAGGGGGTACGAGCAGTACTTC. Translating gives CASSQDDRGYEQYF.

V and J are TRBV14 and TRBJ1-3, with 8 nucleotides matching TRBD1. Germline V lookup: CDR1 SGHDN, CDR2 FVKESK. This CDR3 region has 14 residues. With V trimmed by 5 bases and J by 2 bases, 2 bases remained unmatched. The CDR3 is CASSSTGAGNTIYF. As DNA, the CDR3 is TGTGCCAGCAGCTCGACAGGGGCTGGAAACACCATATATTTT.

This clone was seen a few times. The chain links TRBV19 to TRBJ1-5, with TRBD1 matching over 8 bases. Germline values: CDR1 LNHDA, CDR2 SQIVND (reference sequence). CDR3 length equals 15 residues. V lost 2 bases to trimming and J lost 6 bases; unmatched junction nucleotides: 6. CDR3 in DNA: TGTGCCAGTAGTATAATACAGGGGGGGGGTCAGCCCCAGCATTTT. Its translation is CASSIIQGGGQPQHF.

The chain couples TRBV2 to TRBJ2-2, with 7 bases fitting TRBD1. Looked up from germline, CDR1 is SNHLY and CDR2 is FYNNEI. This CDR3 spans 15 amino acids. Trimming took 8 bases from V and 1 from J; bases not matched to a gene: 7. In nucleotides, the CDR3 is TGTGCCAGCCATATTCGACAGGGGAACACCGGGGAGCTGTTTTTT. It specifies CASHIRQGNTGELFF.

The chain employs TRBV7-2 and TRBJ2-7; 11 bases align to TRBD1. V lost 1 base to trimming and J lost 3 bases; unmatched junction nucleotides: 8. The germline V gene has CDR1 SGHTA and CDR2 FQGNSA. The CDR3 has 17 amino acids. CDR3 amino acids: CASSLGPGTGGGYEQYF. DNA of the CDR3: TGTGCCAGCAGCTTAGGTCCCGGGACAGGGGGGGGCTACGAGCAGTACTTC. The entire variable domain, with the rest obtained from reference TRBV7-2 and TRBJ2-7, is as follows: GAGVSQSPSNKVTEKGKDVELRCDPISGHTALYWYRQSLGQGLEFLIYFQGNSAPDKSGLPSDRFSAERTGGSVSTLTIQRTQQEDSAVYLCASSLGPGTGGGYEQYFGPGTRLTVT.

The V and J genes are TRBV19 and TRBJ1-5; 11 positions match TRBD1. V lost 6 bases, J lost 3 bases, and 13 bases stayed unmatched. The germline CDR1 and CDR2 sequences are LNHDA and SQIVND (reference sequence). The CDR3 is 18 residues long. CDR3 loop: CASRNSLGQGAPNQPQHF. CDR3 DNA sequence: TGTGCCAGTAGGAATAGCCTCGGACAGGGGGCACCCAATCAGCCCCAGCATTTT.

This CDR3 is CASRRTGQGAGNDGYTF. The CDR3 DNA sequence: TGTGCCAGCCGGAGAACGGGACAGGGGGCCGGGAACGATGGCTACACCTTC. The rearrangement uses TRBV18 and TRBJ1-2; 12 nucleotides line up with TRBD1. Looked up from germline, CDR1 is KGHSH and CDR2 is LQKENI. Unmatched junction bases numbered 16, after V lost 8 bases and J lost 6 bases. The length of the CDR3 is 17 residues.

The rearrangement joins TRBV2 to TRBJ1-6; possibly TRBD1 for D (5 bases). Trimming shortened V by 6 bases and J by 4 bases, and 7 bases separated the two germline ends. The CDR3 spans 13 residues. Germline lookup yields CDR1 SNHLY and CDR2 FYNNEI. The CDR3 DNA sequence: TGTGCCAGCAGCCGACAGTATAATTCACCCCTCCACTTT. Protein: CASSRQYNSPLHF. The full variable domain, its missing parts supplied by reference TRBV2 and TRBJ1-6, is EPEVTQTPSHQVTQMGQEVILRCVPISNHLYFYWYRQILGQKVEFLVSFYNNEISEKSEIFDDQFSVERPDGSNFTLKIRSTKLEDSAMYFCASSRQYNSPLHFGNGTRLTVT.

The chain joins TRBV7-6 to TRBJ2-1, with TRBD2 matching 13 bases. Germline loops: CDR1 SGHVS, CDR2 FNYEAQ. The CDR3 is made up of 18 amino acids. V trimming: 3 bases; J trimming: 6 bases; junction bases outside the gene matches: 11. The CDR3 loop is CASSFGLAGVEGSNEQFF. CDR3 in DNA: TGTGCCAGCAGCTTCGGACTAGCGGGAGTGGAAGGGAGCAATGAGCAGTTCTTC.

This clone was observed a single time. This rearrangement joins TRBV28 to TRBJ1-1, with 9 bases fitting TRBD1. Trimming cost V 6 bases and J 4 bases; bases outside gene matches: 18. The CDR3 sequence is 18 residues long. The germline CDR1 and CDR2 sequences are MDHEN and SYDVKM. DNA of the CDR3: TGTGCCAGCAGCCCCGTCAACGGACAGGGGAGGGGTGCCACTGAAGCTTTCTTT. This translates into CASSPVNGQGRGATEAFF.

The chain's CDR3 is CASSQSARGSDTQYF. The CDR3 DNA reads TGTGCCAGCAGCCAATCGGCTCGAGGGTCAGATACGCAGTATTTT. This chain links TRBV3-1 (or the pseudogene TRBV3-2) with TRBJ2-3, with a tentative D call TRBD2 (5 bases). The CDR3 spans 15 residues. Trimming shortened V by 2 bases and J by 4 bases, and 13 bases separated the two germline ends. Germline lookup yields CDR1 LGHDT and CDR2 YNNKEL (reference sequence).

The chain carries TRBV27 and TRBJ2-7, with D unresolved. The CDR3 contains 11 residues. Trimming took 8 bases from V and 2 from J, leaving 7 bases between them. Germline loops: CDR1 MNHEY, CDR2 SMNVEV (reference sequence). The CDR3 nucleotides read TGTGCCAGCGGCCGTCCCTACGAGCAGTACTTC. Translating gives CASGRPYEQYF.

V usage is TRBV18 and J usage is TRBJ2-7, with 10 bases matching TRBD2. Germline V gene lookup returns CDR1 KGHSH and CDR2 LQKENI. V was clipped by 4 bases and J by 2 bases; unmatched bases: 2. This CDR3 has 14 amino acids. The CDR3 DNA reads TGTGCCAGCTCACGACTAGCGGGTCCCTACGAGCAGTACTTC. It yields the protein CASSRLAGPYEQYF.

V and J are TRBV5-1 and TRBJ2-7; TRBD2 matches at 13 bases. Per the germline V gene, CDR1 is SGHRS and CDR2 is YFSETQ. The CDR3 contains 15 residues. V shed 3 bases, J shed 3 bases, and the junction held 3 bases outside the gene matches. Here the CDR3 reads CASSSGLAGVYEQYF. The CDR3 bases are TGCGCCAGCAGCTCTGGACTAGCGGGAGTCTACGAGCAGTACTTC.

The rearrangement links TRBV6-5 to TRBJ1-2; maybe TRBD1 (5 bases). This CDR3 has 14 amino acids. Germline CDR1 MNHEY, CDR2 SVGAGI. Deletions cut 7 bases from V and 4 bases from J, with 16 bases between. The CDR3, as DNA: TGTGCCAGCACCCCCCAGGGAAGTGGCTATGGCTACACCTTC. This translates into CASTPQGSGYGYTF.

The chain uses TRBV5-1 and TRBJ1-1; 9 positions agree with TRBD1. V was pared by 4 bases and J by 2 bases, with 3 bases of the junction left unmatched. CDR3 length: 14 residues. The germline V gene has CDR1 SGHRS and CDR2 YFSETQ. The CDR3 spells CASSVDRGNTEAFF. The CDR3 DNA sequence: TGCGCCAGCAGCGTGGACAGGGGTAACACTGAAGCTTTCTTT. Complete variable domain (other parts from reference TRBV5-1 and TRBJ1-1): KAGVTQTPRYLIKTRGQQVTLSCSPISGHRSVSWYQQTPGQGLQFLFEYFSETQRNKGNFPGRFSGRQFSNSRSEMNVSTLELGDSALYLCASSVDRGNTEAFFGQGTRLTVV.

The chain uses TRBV27 and TRBJ1-3, with no clear D. Germline CDR1 is MNHEY and CDR2 is SMNVEV (reference sequence). V lost 6 bases and J lost 2, with 8 bases in between. The CDR3 is 13 residues long. CDR3: CASSRSTGNTIYF. CDR3 in DNA: TGTGCCAGCAGCCGGTCTACTGGAAACACCATATATTTT.

The chain uses TRBV7-9 and TRBJ2-5; 8 bases align to TRBD2. CDR3 length: 15 residues. The V and J ends lost 5 bases and 5 bases, in that order; junction bases with no gene match: 10. Germline assignment: CDR1 SEHNR and CDR2 FQNEAQ (reference sequence). The CDR3, as DNA: TGTGCCAGCAGCGCCTCACTAGCGGTGGGGGAGACCCAGTACTTC. It translates to CASSASLAVGETQYF.

The chain couples TRBV6-6 to TRBJ1-5, with 8 bases that match TRBD1. Trimming took 4 bases from V and 5 from J; bases not matched to a gene: 10. The CDR3 is 16 amino acids. The germline CDR1 and CDR2 sequences are MNHNY and SVGAGI (reference sequence). The CDR3 protein is CASSSPIGTGDQPQHF. The CDR3 nucleotides read TGTGCCAGCAGTTCACCGATAGGGACAGGAGATCAGCCCCAGCATTTT.

The J gene is TRBJ2-5, the V gene TRBV14; a weak D match, TRBD2 (5 bases). The V gene's germline CDR1 is SGHDN and CDR2 FVKESK. This CDR3 contains 12 residues. Deletions cut 4 bases from V and 5 bases from J, with 8 bases between. In nucleotides, the CDR3 is TGTGCCAGCAGCCGGAGAGGGGAGACCCAGTACTTC. Translated, it gives CASSRRGETQYF.

The chain is built from TRBV7-2 and TRBJ2-7; D not certain. The V end was cut by 1 base, the J end by 0 bases, with 7 bases between. CDR3 length: 14 amino acids. Germline-derived CDR1 and CDR2 are SGHTA and FQGNSA. The CDR3 reads CASSLDSYSYEQYF. CDR3 DNA sequence: TGTGCCAGCAGCTTAGACAGCTACTCCTACGAGCAGTACTTC.

The chain carries TRBV5-6 and TRBJ1-2; 7 bases line up with TRBD1. The junction had 8 bases not matched to a gene; V was cut back by 4 bases and J by 8 bases. The CDR3 runs to 13 residues. Germline V CDR1 and CDR2: SGHDT, YYEEEE. DNA for the CDR3: TGTGCCAGCAGCCCTGGACAGGTCAACGGCTACACCTTC. It translates to CASSPGQVNGYTF. The full variable domain, its missing parts supplied by reference TRBV5-6 and TRBJ1-2, is DAGVTQSPTHLIKTRGQQVTLRCSPKSGHDTVSWYQQALGQGPQFIFQYYEEEERQRGNFPDRFSGHQFPNYSSELNVNALLLGDSALYLCASSPGQVNGYTFGSGTRLTVV.

The rearrangement joins TRBV10-3 to TRBJ1-6; 9 bases agree with TRBD1. The CDR3 contains 14 residues. Per the germline V gene, CDR1 is ENHRY and CDR2 is SYGVKD. Unmatched junction bases numbered 4, after V lost 6 bases and J lost 7 bases. The CDR3 region is CAIRPQGANSPLHF. The CDR3 bases are TGTGCCATCAGACCACAGGGGGCAAATTCACCCCTCCACTTT.

The chain recombines TRBV30 with TRBJ1-6, with D unresolved. Deletions cut 7 bases from V and 5 bases from J, with 15 bases between. The CDR3 extends over 14 amino acids. Germline CDR1 reads GTSNPN; CDR2 reads SVGIG (reference sequence). For the CDR3, the DNA is TGTGCCTCCTCCCCTGTACAGAATAATTCACCCCTCCACTTT. Its protein is CASSPVQNNSPLHF.

The chain links TRBV19 to TRBJ2-2; no firm D call. Germline assignment: CDR1 LNHDA and CDR2 SQIVND (reference sequence). Trimming removed 9 bases at V and 1 base at J, with 18 bases between. The CDR3 runs to 16 residues. The CDR3 is CASTTSKLLNTGELFF. The CDR3 nucleotides are TGTGCCAGCACCACTTCCAAACTATTGAACACCGGGGAGCTGTTTTTT.

This clone was counted between two and nine times. The V gene is TRBV5-5, the J gene TRBJ2-1, with a weak D call TRBD2 (6 bases). This CDR3 spans 16 amino acids. V lost 2 bases and J lost 0, with 12 bases in between. CDR1 SGHKS and CDR2 YYEKEE come from the germline V gene (reference sequence). Here the CDR3 DNA reads TGTGCCAGCAGCTTTGGGCGGGGCAGCTCCTACAATGAGCAGTTCTTC. Translation gives CASSFGRGSSYNEQFF.

The chain carries TRBV5-6 and TRBJ1-2, with D possibly TRBD1 on 6 matching bases. Trimming removed 7 bases at V and 7 bases at J, with 14 bases between. Germline CDR1 and CDR2: SGHDT and YYEEEE. CDR3 length: 12 amino acids. CDR3 sequence: CASLRRGSGYTF. CDR3 DNA sequence: TGTGCCAGCTTGCGCAGGGGTTCTGGCTACACCTTC.

This clone was found a few times. The gene calls are TRBV3-1 (or the pseudogene TRBV3-2) and TRBJ2-2; tentative D call: TRBD1 (7 bases). Looked up from germline, CDR1 is LGHDT and CDR2 is YNNKEL (reference sequence). V dropped 6 bases and J dropped 7 bases, with 15 bases sitting between them. The CDR3 runs 14 residues. CDR3 nucleotides: TGTGCCAGCAGGTCGGACAGGAGGGGCGGGGAGCTGTTTTTT. Its translation is CASRSDRRGGELFF.